This T cell receptor (beta chain) was profiled in a study of T cell clones after liver transplantation. Clones were read by immunoSEQ multiplex PCR, and TCRdb kept only the in-frame ones, dropping some. The data contain 45,000 to 60,000 clones, around 85% of them singletons. Deletions cut 7 bases from V and 4 bases from J, with 17 bases between. Germline CDR1 is LNHNV and CDR2 is YYDKDF (reference sequence). This CDR3 is built from 15 residues. Sample: CD8+ T cells from blood, taken 12 months after liver transplant. This TCR was sampled from a human patient who received a liver transplant. Some T cells may have come from the graft donor. The gene calls are TRBV15 and TRBJ2-1, with D hard to call. Here the CDR3 reads CATTHDIIGYNEQFF. In nucleotides, the CDR3 is TGTGCCACCACCCACGACATCATCGGGTACAATGAGCAGTTCTTC.